The sequence of this T cell receptor beta chain was determined in a study of T cells after yellow fever vaccination (dated by TCRdb to about 2019). Notes on the research overall: The SMART-Seq v4 Ultra Low Input RNA kit was used to prepare libraries from fractions with low cell numbers. To track T-cell clones before and after primary and booster YFV17D yellow fever vaccination, bulk TCR alpha and beta repertoires were sequenced longitudinally. Two healthy male donors made up the cohort, one aged 18 to 29 years and the other aged 30 to 39 years. Bulk PBMC replicates and cell subsets were isolated from blood drawn at multiple timepoints before and after both primary and secondary immunization.

Turning to this clonotype: What antigen it recognizes has not been identified. No much larger clone is present one base from it, and per-base qualities are unavailable.

What the research found in general, with its limitations: Most clones expanded after primary vaccination (approximately 97% of CD4 and roughly 88% of CD8) were re-detected after the booster, suggesting that broad memory maintenance occurred. The study included only a couple of donors, which limits how far the findings can be generalized. Because abundant contaminating clonotypes from the bulk population could be contained in FACS-sorted repertoires, computational filtering was required. A small fraction of clonotypes showed up in both the CD4 and CD8 compartments, probably as a result of convergent recombination. The secondary T-cell response was found to be weaker but faster than the primary response, with a peak reached on day 5 rather than on day 15.

TCR cDNA was synthesized by 5'RACE template switching, through which a universal primer site and unique molecular identifiers were introduced. Priming for cDNA synthesis came from both the TCR alpha and TCR beta constant segments. Libraries were amplified in two PCR steps, with sample barcodes and sequencing adapters added in the second step. Sequencing of libraries was done on Illumina HiSeq 2500 (2x100 bp) or NovaSeq (2x150 bp). As for the authors' bioinformatics: MIGEC was used to demultiplex reads and collapse the reads into UMI consensus sequences, and MiXCR was used for V(D)J alignment. Using edgeR on replicate PBMC samples, clonotypes were called vaccine-responding if FDR was below 0.01 and the log2 fold change was above 5 up to day 15. Each bulk clonotype was labeled CD4 or CD8 based on which sequenced repertoire, CD4 or CD8, contained the clonotype at higher abundance. TCRdb reanalyzed the raw reads on its own, using fastp at Q25 for trimming and MiXCR for clone calling, and kept in-frame beta chains. Identical CDR3 proteins give one entry, which carries the most common genes and DNA. It is TCRdb's table, rather than the study itself, that gives the V and J calls and clone size. The sample contains a few hundred thousand distinct CDR3 sequences, approximately 16% of them found a single time. Jointly, the top ten make up roughly a sixth of the sample.

The sample's treatment or condition, from its label and the paper: live attenuated yellow fever vaccine strain. Two biological replicates of bulk PBMCs were collected at each blood-draw timepoint. PBMCs were isolated from peripheral blood using a standard Ficoll-Paque protocol. TriZol was used to extract RNA from bulk PBMCs, from CD4 and CD8 fractions, and from dextramer-positive and dextramer-negative fractions. The CDR3, from cysteine to phenylalanine, totals 13 residues. Only the CDR3 portion is preserved as DNA: 39 bases, with reading frame beginning at the first base. Ends trimmed: V by 8 bases, J by 10 bases; bases unmatched to a gene: 9. CDR1 SNHLY and CDR2 FYNNEI were looked up in the germline V gene.

The chain employs TRBV2 and TRBJ2-1; TRBD1 agrees with 9 junctional bases. The sample consisted of PBMCs, taken around 5 days after the first yellow fever vaccination. The sequence derives from a man between 18 and 35 years old who received the YFV17D yellow fever vaccine. The DNA sequence is TGTGCCAGCTCATCGGGACAGGGACAGGAGCAGTTCTTC. Its protein product is CASSSGQGQEQFF.